This TCR beta chain was recorded in a study of blood T cells in healthy people across ages. There are 11 residues in the CDR3. Deletions cut 8 bases from V and 2 bases from J, with 7 bases between. CDR1 is MNHEY and CDR2 is SVGEGT in the germline V gene. Primed by a sample-barcoded 5' primer and a J-beta primer mix, a second PCR proceeded for roughly 7 to 12 cycles. TCRdb re-analysed the 5' RACE reads in MiXCR, keeping a single row per CDR3 protein. The sample includes approximately 1.5 million distinct CDR3 sequences, 35% to 45% of them seen just once. In the case of this clonotype: Just one base apart from a much larger clone, this may be a read error.

The chain has TRBV6-2 or TRBV6-3 and TRBJ2-7; D gene uncertain. The clonotype was recovered from a woman aged 18-29 years in good health. Sequenced: blood. CDR3 bases: TGTGCCAGCTGGGATACCTACGAGCAGTACTTC. This gives the protein CASWDTYEQYF.